This entry is about one T cell receptor (beta chain). Its antigen has not been determined. No base quality values were provided; no much bigger clone lies one nucleotide off. The trim is 1 base for V and 4 bases for J, with a gap of 14 bases between the germline ends. According to the germline V gene, CDR1 reads SGDLS and CDR2 reads YYNGEE. The CDR3 measures 16 amino acids from cysteine to phenylalanine. Only the CDR3 part of the read is kept: 48 bases, read in frame from the first base. Donors were healthy HIV-negative adults with no recently reported acute infections or vaccinations. Every donor was a Caucasian adult residing in Nashville, Tennessee, USA. CD4+ T cells were enriched by magnetic negative selection, after which naive cells were positively selected on CD45RA and the negative fraction was taken as the memory subset. After blood collection by leukapheresis, PBMCs were isolated using Ficoll-Histopaque density gradient centrifugation and then cryopreserved in the vapor phase of liquid nitrogen. Purity and quantity of every magnetically sorted T cell population were checked by analytical flow cytometry. From each sorted fraction, genomic DNA was isolated and quantified by UV absorbance on a Nanodrop 2000c.

This entry comes from a study of shared clonotypes between healthy human individuals (dated by TCRdb to 2018 to 2021). Context from the whole study: A couple of women and three men aged 18 to 49 years were included in the cohort. For each donor, CD4 naive and CD4 memory were each given three plates, CD8 naive was given two plates, and CD8 memory was given one plate. To estimate repertoire size and how much clonotypes are shared between individuals, the study performed deep sequencing of blood TCR repertoires from roughly five healthy adults. Libraries were prepared and TCR repertoires were sequenced by different laboratories using diverse techniques, in order to increase sequencing depth and limit assay-specific biases. Each donor's leukapheresis produced roughly between about 0.85 and 10 billion PBMCs.

Using the deep immunoSEQ assay, TCR CDR3 regions were amplified from genomic DNA by multiplex PCR. Extracted genomic DNA from each cell subset was distributed evenly across all wells of several immunoSEQ 96-well plates, and each plate was treated as a replicate. For sorted subsets, approximately 210 ng genomic DNA, equal to approximately 30,000 T cell genomes, was loaded into each replicate PCR. The purified libraries were quantified using a Qubit 3.0 fluorometer, sized with a Bioanalyzer 2100, and then quantified again using the KAPA Library Quantification kit. Every immunoSEQ 96-well plate was sequenced on a separate single-read 150-cycle Illumina NextSeq 550 flow cell. As for the original processing: Because the immunoSEQ output included only junctional sequences and no quality scores, the filtering could not be the same as the filtering used for full-length reads. Sequences were annotated with PyIR, a Python wrapper for IgBLAST v1.9, using IMGT germline references to assign V/J genes and CDR3. Reads were removed for weak V/J assignments (E-value above 1e-6), missing CDR3, stop codons, out-of-frame junctions, or ambiguous translated residues. A V3J clonotype was defined by an identical inferred V gene, J gene, and CDR3 amino acid sequence. The percentage overlap between two repertoires was calculated by dividing the number of shared unique clonotypes by the size of the smaller repertoire. Repertoire richness was assessed with RTK rarefaction, the Chao1 estimator, and Recon v2.1 estimates of unobserved clonotypes. Generation probabilities were computed with OLGA for all TCRbeta clonotypes obtained by the gDNA method from several donors. The table was pulled from immuneACCESS by TCRdb, which kept in-frame rearrangements only. Such tables lose some clones; where checked, under half of the loss comes from unresolved V genes, and the rest has no known cause. That table gives V, J and clone size, and the DNA gave D and trimming. For this sample the table gives 2 million to 3 million clones, of which approximately 94% were detected only once. 0.36% of the sample rests with the top ten.

General study outcomes and caveats: When several donors were compared, the shared fraction of clonotypes was about 5.2% for naive CD4, approximately 3.5% for naive CD8, more than 2% for memory CD4, and roughly 0.4% for memory CD8. Incomplete sequencing was indicated by rarefaction of sorted-subset datasets, despite the large sequencing depth. Only blood was sampled, and tissue TCR repertoires likely differ from those in blood. Naive subsets generally had larger estimated clonotype richness than memory subsets. Compared with non-shared clonotypes, clonotypes shared by all four sorted-subset donors had higher generation probabilities. The small number of donors limited the genetic and exposure-history diversity represented. Pairwise subsampling indicated that sequencing depth was expected to affect the degree of clonotype sharing among donors.

This chain is built from TRBV9 and TRBJ2-2, and TRBD1 may be the D gene, going by 5 matching bases. This clonotype was obtained from a man aged 18 to 30 in good health. Some clones in this sample may be carry-over from other donors' samples. The source material was naive CD4+ T cells from PBMCs. This specimen's cell subset or site label, interpreted: CD45RA+ positively selected. The CDR3: CASSVLGQGSTGELFF. Here is the DNA: TGTGCCAGCAGCGTATTAGGTCAGGGAAGCACCGGGGAGCTGTTTTTT.